The 12 T cell receptor beta chains below were found in one sample sequenced in a study of T-cell memory formation after mild COVID-19. TCRdb reprocessed the 5' RACE reads with MiXCR, giving one entry per CDR3 protein. The sample has roughly 250,000 distinct CDR3 sequences, approximately 15% seen once. The material sequenced was PBMCs or a T cell subset sorted from them (not recorded which). The receptors were gathered from a man aged 18 to 35 who had mild COVID-19 (a few samples of this study predate the infection). Cell type and time point are not known.

The chain has TRBV6-5 and TRBJ1-6; tentatively, D is TRBD1 (6 bases). Germline V gene lookup returns CDR1 MNHEY and CDR2 SVGAGI. This CDR3 is 15 amino acids long. Deletions cut 6 bases from V and 14 bases from J, with 23 bases between. This chain's CDR3 is CASRPRQVAGESLHF. The CDR3 DNA follows: TGTGCCAGCAGGCCCAGACAGGTTGCGGGGGAGTCCCTCCACTTT.

This clonotype was observed a handful of times. The V call is TRBV4-3, the J call TRBJ1-2, with TRBD1 as a possible D gene (5 bases). There are 14 residues in the CDR3. Trimming removed 3 bases from V and 1 base from J, with 9 bases in between. CDR1 is LGHNA, CDR2 YSLEER, per germline. The CDR3 DNA reads as TGCGCCAGCAGCCAGGCCGGGGGTAACTATGGCTACACCTTC. It encodes CASSQAGGNYGYTF.

The rearrangement links TRBV7-7 to TRBJ2-5, with 12 bases fitting TRBD2. Germline assignment: CDR1 SSHAT and CDR2 FNYEAQ (reference sequence). The CDR3 consists of 16 residues. Unmatched junction bases numbered 5, after V lost 1 base and J lost 5 bases. CDR3 DNA: TGTGCCAGCAGCTTAGGACTAGCGGGGGAAGAGGAGACCCAGTACTTC. Translating gives CASSLGLAGEEETQYF.

This rearrangement joins TRBV6-2 or TRBV6-3 to TRBJ2-7; the D gene could be TRBD1 or TRBD2 (5 bases each). V was pared by 5 bases and J by 3 bases, with 14 bases between. The CDR3 runs to 14 residues. Germline CDR1 is MNHEY and CDR2 is SVGEGT. CDR3 sequence (DNA): TGTGCCAGCAGTGCCAGGGTGGGGGTCTACGAGCAGTACTTC. Encoded protein: CASSARVGVYEQYF.

This chain links TRBV4-1 with TRBJ2-7; no firm D call. From germline, CDR1 is MGHRA and CDR2 YSYEKL. The CDR3 extends over 14 amino acids. V shed 0 bases and J shed 2 bases, with 8 bases lying between them. CDR3 in amino acids: CASSQESRAYEQYF. The CDR3 DNA is TGCGCCAGCAGCCAAGAATCCAGAGCCTACGAGCAGTACTTC.

This clonotype was seen more than once but under ten times. The genes are TRBV20-1 and TRBJ2-7; maybe TRBD1 (6 bases). Trimming pared 6 bases from V and 2 bases from J, leaving 17 bases between. The CDR3 spans 14 residues. Germline V gives CDR1 DFQATT, CDR2 SNEGSKA (reference sequence). The CDR3 here is CSALRQATTYEQYF. The CDR3 nucleotides are TGCAGTGCCCTCCGACAGGCAACCACCTACGAGCAGTACTTC.

The chain uses TRBV28 and TRBJ1-5; no clear D. V was clipped by 7 bases and J by 1 base, with 11 bases between them. Per germline, CDR1 MDHEN and CDR2 SYDVKM. The CDR3 spans 14 residues. The CDR3 spells CASTLSVSNQPQHF. The CDR3 DNA follows: TGTGCCAGCACCCTCTCGGTAAGCAATCAGCCCCAGCATTTT.

This clonotype was recorded at least ten times. The chain uses TRBV28 and TRBJ1-1; 8 bases line up with TRBD1. The junction had 3 bases not matched to a gene; V was cut back by 4 bases and J by 5 bases. The CDR3 covers 13 residues. Looked up from germline, CDR1 is MDHEN and CDR2 is SYDVKM. CDR3 protein: CASSSRGLTEAFF. CDR3 nucleotide sequence: TGTGCCAGCAGTTCCAGGGGGCTAACTGAAGCTTTCTTT.

This clonotype was observed a handful of times. The genes are TRBV29-1 and TRBJ2-7; 7 bases line up with TRBD2. Germline lookup yields CDR1 SQVTM and CDR2 ANQGSEA. The CDR3 length is 15 residues. J lost 0 bases, V lost 4 bases, and 9 bases had no gene match. The CDR3 region is CSVAGGNLPSYEQYF. CDR3 bases: TGCAGCGTTGCCGGGGGGAATCTTCCCTCCTACGAGCAGTACTTC.

There are a few counts of this clonotype. In nucleotides, the CDR3 is TGTGCCAGCAGTTTGGCAGAGGCACCCCTCCACTTT. It encodes CASSLAEAPLHF. V gene TRBV12-3 or TRBV12-4 combines with J gene TRBJ1-6, with D hard to call. The CDR3 is 12 residues long. The V and J ends lost 3 bases and 11 bases respectively, with 8 bases between them.

This clonotype has only a few counts. The CDR3 sequence: CSVEVGRGTNEKLFF. Written as DNA, the CDR3 is TGCAGCGTTGAAGTCGGAAGGGGAACTAATGAAAAACTGTTTTTT. V and J are TRBV29-1 and TRBJ1-4; tentatively, D is TRBD1 (5 bases). V was pared by 1 base and J by 1 base, with 10 bases between. CDR3 length: 15 amino acids. Germline CDR1 reads SQVTM; CDR2 reads ANQGSEA.

This clonotype has just a few counts. This sequence joins TRBV12-3 or TRBV12-4 and TRBJ2-5; TRBD2 matches at 9 bases. The junction had 6 bases not matched to a gene; V was cut back by 3 bases and J by 1 base. CDR3 length: 16 amino acids. CDR3 amino acids: CASSFVGGGAQETQYF. DNA for the CDR3: TGTGCCAGCAGTTTCGTGGGCGGGGGGGCCCAAGAGACCCAGTACTTC.